What follows are 7 T cell receptor beta chains derived from one specimen sequenced in a study of T cell responses to AZD1222 COVID-19 vaccine. Data came from immunoSEQ multiplex PCR; TCRdb stores just in-frame clones and leaves some out. The sample yields approximately 110,000 clones, 92% seen once. The sequencing here drew on peripheral blood, taken 28 days after the second AZD1222 dose. All receptors derive from an adult who received the AZD1222 COVID-19 vaccine.

The J gene is TRBJ1-1, the V gene TRBV28, with D unclear. V shed 4 bases and J shed 7 bases, with 7 bases lying between them. From germline, CDR1 is MDHEN and CDR2 SYDVKM. This CDR3 region has 11 residues. The CDR3, as DNA: TGTGCCAGCAGTTGGGTTGGTGAAGCTTTCTTT. This codes for CASSWVGEAFF.

This chain joins TRBV18 and TRBJ1-1; D is undetermined. Trimming pared 3 bases from V and 0 bases from J, leaving 11 bases between. CDR1 is KGHSH and CDR2 is LQKENI in the germline V gene. The CDR3 consists of 15 residues. The CDR3 sequence is CASSPSRAMNTEAFF. CDR3 coding DNA: TGTGCCAGCTCACCCTCACGGGCCATGAACACTGAAGCTTTCTTT.

The V and J genes are TRBV10-3 and TRBJ1-4, with TRBD1 matching over 9 bases. This CDR3 contains 17 residues. V lost 4 bases to trimming and J lost 0 bases; unmatched junction nucleotides: 6. CDR1 is ENHRY and CDR2 is SYGVKD in the germline V gene. The CDR3 reads CAISGGQGSTTNEKLFF. As DNA, the CDR3 is TGTGCCATCAGTGGAGGACAGGGGAGTACAACTAATGAAAAACTGTTTTTT.

The J gene is TRBJ2-1, the V gene TRBV9, with TRBD2 identical over 9 bases. Germline values: CDR1 SGDLS, CDR2 YYNGEE. This CDR3 has 16 amino acids. The V and J ends lost 0 bases and 4 bases, in that order; junction bases with no gene match: 5. DNA for the CDR3: TGTGCCAGCAGCGTAGACCCTGCGGGGGGGTACAATGAGCAGTTCTTC. Its protein is CASSVDPAGGYNEQFF.

The gene calls are TRBV21-1 and TRBJ1-4; the table's TRBD1 call for D was not verified on the DNA. TRBV21-1 is a recognized pseudogene. The CDR3 runs to 18 residues. For the CDR3, the DNA is TGTGCCAGCAGCAAAGTGACAGCGTTTTATGCAACTAATGAAAAACTGTTTTTT. Amino acid sequence: CASSKVTAFYATNEKLFF.

V gene TRBV10-2 combines with J gene TRBJ1-1, with TRBD1 matching over 7 bases. From germline, CDR1 is WSHSY and CDR2 SAAADI. The ends lost 6 bases at V and 0 bases at J; junction bases unmatched: 1. This CDR3 contains 13 residues. The chain's CDR3 is CASSGQVNTEAFF. The CDR3 region has the DNA TGCGCCAGCAGCGGACAGGTGAACACTGAAGCTTTCTTT.

The chain joins TRBV19 to TRBJ2-5; 14 bases fit TRBD2. The V segment lost 0 bases and the J segment 5 bases; nucleotides outside the gene matches: 14. The CDR3 sequence is 20 residues long. Germline-derived CDR1 and CDR2 are LNHDA and SQIVND (reference sequence). The CDR3 region has the DNA TGTGCCAGTAGTATAGAAGGAGTGCTAAAGGGACTAGCGGGAGAGGAGACCCAGTACTTC. The encoded protein is CASSIEGVLKGLAGEETQYF.